This TCR beta chain was captured in a study of control samples from healthy donors and cancer patients. In germline, CDR1 is MGHDK, CDR2 SYGVNS. The V segment lost 3 bases and the J segment 9 bases; nucleotides outside the gene matches: 4. The CDR3 is 13 amino acids. The assay was immunoSEQ multiplex PCR, and TCRdb's table has in-frame clones only and misses some. In the table there are about 140,000 clones, around 94% of which are singletons. Material for sequencing was blood. This TCR was sampled from a man between 35 and 55 years old in good health. The V call is TRBV25-1, the J call TRBJ1-5; 8 nucleotides agree with TRBD1. CDR3 in DNA: TGTGCCAGCAGTGAGACAGGGGAAGGGCCCCAGCATTTT. It is translated as CASSETGEGPQHF.